What follows are 27 T cell receptor beta chains derived from one specimen sequenced in a study of spatial heterogeneity in lung cancer. Sample time point: sample taken at primary tumor resection. TCRdb ran MiXCR on the 5' RACE reads and lists one entry per CDR3 protein. Here the sample spans tens of thousands of distinct CDR3 sequences, approximately 3.3% being singletons. The source material was PBMCs, sampled at surgery. The origin of the receptors is a female donor with early-stage non-small cell lung cancer.

In this sample, this clonotype turned up many times. The J gene is TRBJ2-1, the V gene TRBV27; D remains unclear. The CDR3 sequence is 16 residues long. Trimming stripped 1 base from V and 4 bases from J, with 14 bases between. Germline CDR1 reads MNHEY; CDR2 reads SMNVEV (reference sequence). This chain's CDR3 is CASSLLTPSGYNEQFF. The CDR3 nucleotides read TGTGCCAGCAGTTTATTAACTCCCTCAGGATACAATGAGCAGTTCTTC.

This clonotype was picked up many times. The chain combines TRBV5-1 with TRBJ2-1; D unresolved. Germline CDR1 and CDR2: SGHRS and YFSETQ. CDR3 length: 14 residues. V was clipped by 3 bases and J by 4 bases, with 11 bases between them. CDR3 in DNA: TGCGCCAGCAGCTCTACCACGTATTACAATGAGCAGTTCTTC. Translated, it gives CASSSTTYYNEQFF.

This clonotype showed up many times. The chain has TRBV27 and TRBJ2-1; no definite D call. This CDR3 region has 15 residues. CDR1 is MNHEY, CDR2 SMNVEV, per germline (reference sequence). V was pared by 0 bases and J by 3 bases, with 9 bases between. The CDR3 reads CASSLSPDFYNEQFF. The CDR3 nucleotides read TGTGCCAGCAGTTTATCCCCCGACTTCTACAATGAGCAGTTCTTC.

This clonotype was counted at least ten times. The chain employs TRBV27 and TRBJ2-7; the match to TRBD1 covers 7 bases. Germline trimming cut 3 bases from V and 0 bases from J; bases unmatched to any gene: 11. Looked up from germline, CDR1 is MNHEY and CDR2 is SMNVEV (reference sequence). This CDR3 spans 17 amino acids. CDR3 sequence (DNA): TGTGCCAGCAGTTTGACTACCCCCGGACAGGACTCCTACGAGCAGTACTTC. The encoded protein is CASSLTTPGQDSYEQYF.

The sample holds a few counts of this clonotype. The rearrangement joins TRBV12-3 or TRBV12-4 to TRBJ1-1, with a possible D match to TRBD1 (5 bases). There are 16 residues in the CDR3. V was shortened by 3 bases and J by 7 bases, with 21 bases between the two germline ends. The CDR3 nucleotides read TGTGCCAGCAGTTTCTGGGGCCCGGAAGGTTCCAGTGAAGCTTTCTTT. Encoded protein: CASSFWGPEGSSEAFF.

This clonotype was counted many times. The rearrangement links TRBV30 to TRBJ2-7; D uncertain. Trimming pared 2 bases from V and 2 bases from J, leaving 10 bases between. The CDR3 length is 13 residues. Germline assignment: CDR1 GTSNPN and CDR2 SVGIG (reference sequence). The CDR3 DNA reads as TGTGCCTGGAGTACTTCTGTGACCTACGAGCAGTACTTC. Translating gives CAWSTSVTYEQYF.

This clonotype was seen only a few times. The chain joins TRBV20-1 to TRBJ1-2; D might be TRBD1 (6 bases). V lost 3 bases and J lost 0, with 14 bases in between. Germline CDR1 is DFQATT and CDR2 is SNEGSKA (reference sequence). There are 15 residues in the CDR3. The CDR3 is CSASPGQLANYGYTF. CDR3 sequence (DNA): TGCAGTGCTAGTCCCGGACAGTTAGCTAACTATGGCTACACCTTC.

This clonotype has a count of ten or more. The chain employs TRBV20-1 and TRBJ2-7, with 9 nucleotides matching TRBD1. The germline CDR1 and CDR2 sequences are DFQATT and SNEGSKA (reference sequence). This CDR3 spans 14 amino acids. After removal of 0 bases from V and 4 bases from J, the junction contained 4 bases not matched to a gene. The CDR3 sequence: CSARDGQGPYEQYF. CDR3 nucleotide sequence: TGCAGTGCTAGAGATGGACAGGGGCCTTACGAGCAGTACTTC.

This clonotype was picked up many times. The V and J genes are TRBV5-5 and TRBJ2-5; either TRBD1 or TRBD2 may supply D (5 bases each). The germline gives CDR1 SGHKS, CDR2 YYEKEE (reference sequence). V was trimmed by 4 bases and J by 2 bases, leaving 24 bases between them. The CDR3 sequence is 18 residues long. The CDR3 sequence is CASSQAGTATILQETQYF. CDR3 in DNA: TGTGCCAGCAGCCAAGCCGGGACGGCAACAATTTTACAAGAGACCCAGTACTTC.

This clonotype came up many times. The rearrangement links TRBV7-9 to TRBJ2-5; 7 bases map to TRBD1. V trimming: 2 bases; J trimming: 2 bases; junction bases outside the gene matches: 11. The CDR3 sequence is 17 residues long. Germline CDR1 SEHNR, CDR2 FQNEAQ (reference sequence). CDR3 DNA sequence: TGTGCCAGCAGCTTAAGGGGGCGCGGTCCAACTCAAGAGACCCAGTACTTC. It codes for CASSLRGRGPTQETQYF.

This clonotype was seen at least ten times. V usage is TRBV27 and J usage is TRBJ2-3; D gene ambiguous. V gave up 1 base and J gave up 0 bases, with 5 bases separating them. This CDR3 is 14 amino acids long. CDR1 is MNHEY, CDR2 SMNVEV, per germline (reference sequence). The CDR3 region has the DNA TGTGCCAGCAGTTTATTTCCTAGCACAGATACGCAGTATTTT. This gives the protein CASSLFPSTDTQYF.

This clonotype was observed many times. The CDR3 nucleotides read TGCGCCAGCAGCTTGTTCCAGGGAATCACCACTGAAGCTTTCTTT. It codes for CASSLFQGITTEAFF. The rearrangement links TRBV5-1 to TRBJ1-1, with D maybe TRBD1 (5 bases). The CDR3 contains 15 residues. Between the trimmed V and J ends, which lost 1 base and 4 bases, there was a span of 14 bases. Germline V gene sequence: CDR1 SGHRS, CDR2 YFSETQ.

This clonotype was detected ten times or more. The V gene is TRBV5-1, the J gene TRBJ2-7; 7 bases are shared with TRBD1. The CDR3 runs 13 residues. Germline lookup yields CDR1 SGHRS and CDR2 YFSETQ. V lost 9 bases to trimming and J lost 6 bases; unmatched junction nucleotides: 12. This chain's CDR3 is CATRQGDLSEQYF. DNA for the CDR3: TGCGCCACTAGACAGGGCGACCTCAGCGAGCAGTACTTC.

The chain employs TRBV14 and TRBJ1-1; D remains ambiguous. The germline gives CDR1 SGHDN, CDR2 FVKESK. V lost 3 bases to trimming and J lost 8 bases, with 10 bases between them. This CDR3 has 12 amino acids. The CDR3: CASSQWAGEAFF. In DNA form, the CDR3 reads TGTGCCAGCAGCCAGTGGGCAGGAGAAGCTTTCTTT.

Ten or more counts support this clonotype. This chain uses TRBV18 with TRBJ2-1, with D tentatively TRBD2 (5 bases). The CDR3 has 13 residues. V was trimmed by 3 bases and J by 4 bases, leaving 7 bases between them. CDR1 is KGHSH and CDR2 is LQKENI in the germline V gene. CDR3 amino acids: CASSPGGYNEQFF. CDR3 in DNA: TGTGCCAGCTCACCCGGAGGTTACAATGAGCAGTTCTTC.

This clonotype was found many times. The J gene is TRBJ1-2, the V gene TRBV5-1, with D tentatively TRBD1 (6 bases). This CDR3 comprises 15 residues. V shed 2 bases and J shed 0 bases, with 11 bases lying between them. CDR1 SGHRS and CDR2 YFSETQ come from the germline V gene. The chain's CDR3 is CASSFGTTTNYGYTF. The CDR3 coding sequence is TGCGCCAGCAGCTTCGGGACAACGACTAACTATGGCTACACCTTC. Full variable domain (remainder filled in from reference TRBV5-1 and TRBJ1-2): KAGVTQTPRYLIKTRGQQVTLSCSPISGHRSVSWYQQTPGQGLQFLFEYFSETQRNKGNFPGRFSGRQFSNSRSEMNVSTLELGDSALYLCASSFGTTTNYGYTFGSGTRLTVV.

Many counts were recorded for this clonotype. The J gene is TRBJ2-2, the V gene TRBV4-1, with 10 bases lining up with TRBD2. After removal of 3 bases from V and 5 bases from J, the junction contained 3 bases not matched to a gene. The germline V gene has CDR1 MGHRA and CDR2 YSYEKL. CDR3 length equals 15 residues. In nucleotides, the CDR3 is TGCGCCAGCAGCCATGGACTAGCGGATACCGGGGAGCTGTTTTTT. Its translation: CASSHGLADTGELFF.

This clonotype was counted ten times or more. The rearrangement joins TRBV20-1 to TRBJ2-5; 10 bases map to TRBD2. The CDR3 spans 14 residues. Losses at the gene ends were 4 bases for V and 5 bases for J; bases not matched to a gene: 7. Germline loops: CDR1 DFQATT, CDR2 SNEGSKA (reference sequence). CDR3 in amino acids: CSATPSGSGETQYF. The CDR3 DNA reads as TGCAGTGCTACTCCTAGCGGGAGCGGTGAGACCCAGTACTTC.

This clonotype has at least ten counts. This chain links TRBV20-1 with TRBJ2-2, with 9 bases that match TRBD2. This CDR3 has 14 amino acids. The V gene's germline CDR1 is DFQATT and CDR2 SNEGSKA (reference sequence). The V and J ends lost 3 bases and 6 bases, in that order; junction bases with no gene match: 5. The DNA for the CDR3 is TGCAGTGCTAGGCCCGGGACTAGCCCCGGGGAGCTGTTTTTT. Translating it yields CSARPGTSPGELFF.

This clonotype has a count of ten or more. V usage is TRBV6-5 and J usage is TRBJ2-7; D is uncertain. The CDR3 spans 16 residues. Germline values: CDR1 MNHEY, CDR2 SVGAGI. V was clipped by 2 bases and J by 1 base, with 15 bases between them. CDR3 in amino acids: CASSYTRSPGSYEQYF. CDR3 DNA: TGTGCCAGCAGTTACACACGGAGCCCTGGGTCCTACGAGCAGTACTTC.

This clonotype was seen ten or more times. The V and J genes are TRBV15 and TRBJ1-5; no definite D call. CDR3 length: 13 amino acids. Between the trimmed V and J ends, which lost 6 bases and 5 bases, there was a span of 11 bases. CDR1 LNHNV and CDR2 YYDKDF come from the germline V gene (reference sequence). CDR3 sequence reads: CATSRLLDQPQHF. The CDR3 coding sequence is TGTGCCACCAGTCGACTTCTCGATCAGCCCCAGCATTTT.

This clonotype showed up many times. The chain combines TRBV12-5 with TRBJ1-2; D unresolved. V lost 1 base, J lost 7 bases, and 16 bases lay in between. This CDR3 is 15 amino acids long. Germline lookup yields CDR1 LGHNT and CDR2 FRNRAP. In nucleotides, the CDR3 is TGTGCTAGTGGTTTGGACAACAGTTATTTTGGTGGCTACACCTTC. Protein: CASGLDNSYFGGYTF. Together with reference TRBV12-5 and TRBJ1-2, the CDR3 gives the full variable domain: DARVTQTPRHKVTEMGQEVTMRCQPILGHNTVFWYRQTMMQGLELLAYFRNRAPLDDSGMPKDRFSAEMPDATLATLKIQPSEPRDSAVYFCASGLDNSYFGGYTFGSGTRLTVV.

This clonotype was seen at least ten times. The chain employs TRBV12-3 or TRBV12-4 and TRBJ2-7; D ambiguous. This CDR3 is built from 13 residues. V lost 3 bases, J lost 1 base, and 7 bases lay in between. The CDR3 is CASSLAHSYEQYF. CDR3 nucleotides: TGTGCCAGCAGTTTGGCGCATTCCTACGAGCAGTACTTC.

In this sample, this clonotype turned up many times. V gene TRBV6-1 combines with J gene TRBJ1-2; possibly TRBD1 for D (6 bases). Trimming removed 1 base from V and 4 bases from J, with 10 bases in between. Germline V CDR1 and CDR2: MNHNS, SASEGT. The CDR3 contains 14 residues. In DNA, the CDR3 is TGTGCCAGCAGTGAAGTTACAGGGACCTATGGCTACACCTTC. This codes for CASSEVTGTYGYTF.

This clonotype was recorded at least ten times. The gene calls are TRBV20-1 and TRBJ2-1; TRBD2 agrees at 15 bases. The CDR3 spans 19 residues. Looked up from germline, CDR1 is DFQATT and CDR2 is SNEGSKA (reference sequence). V lost 3 bases to trimming and J lost 1 base; unmatched junction nucleotides: 10. Here the CDR3 DNA reads TGCAGTGCTAGGGCAAGGACTAGCGGGAGGGCCCGGTCCTACAATGAGCAGTTCTTC. Its translation is CSARARTSGRARSYNEQFF.

The DNA for the CDR3 is TGTGCCAGCAGCTTTGGGTCGGGAGTGAACACCGGGGAGCTGTTTTTT. It yields the protein CASSFGSGVNTGELFF. V is TRBV7-9 and J is TRBJ2-2, with D possibly matching TRBD2 (6 bases). The CDR3 has 16 residues. CDR1 SEHNR and CDR2 FQNEAQ come from the germline V gene (reference sequence). The ends were cut back, 3 bases at V and 1 base at J, with 12 bases in the middle.

There are a few counts of this clonotype. The chain carries TRBV11-2 and TRBJ2-1; no firm D call. V lost 2 bases to trimming and J lost 5 bases, with 7 bases between them. The length of the CDR3 is 13 residues. The V gene's germline CDR1 is SGHAT and CDR2 FQNNGV. The CDR3 region is CASSLSGDNEQFF. CDR3 DNA sequence: TGTGCCAGCAGCTTATCTGGGGACAATGAGCAGTTCTTC.